The 26 T cell receptor beta chains below come from one sample, sequenced in a study of blood T cell repertoires in COVID-19. Method: immunoSEQ multiplex PCR; TCRdb's copy keeps in-frame clones and lacks some. Here the sample spans 190,000 or so clones, 94% being singletons. Sequenced input: peripheral blood. Receptors originate from a man aged 25-45 years with COVID-19, enrolled during active disease.

Of note for this clone: Germline and junction disagree at one end, which may indicate a read error. The chain links TRBV10-2 to TRBJ1-1; D not resolved. Germline lookup yields CDR1 WSHSY and CDR2 SAAADI. The CDR3 loop spans 14 amino acids. The CDR3 region has the DNA TGCGCCAGCAGTGAGTCGATGACCCAGACGGAGAGGATCTTT. Translated, it gives CASSESMTQTERIF.

The genes are TRBV13 and TRBJ1-1, with 7 positions matching TRBD1. The V gene end was trimmed by 4 bases and the J gene end by 0 bases; junction bases not matched to a gene: 11. Germline values: CDR1 PRHDT, CDR2 FYEKMQ (reference sequence). CDR3 length: 17 amino acids. The CDR3 nucleotides read TGTGCCAGCAGCTCAACCTATTGGACAGGCTTGAACACTGAAGCTTTCTTT. This translates into CASSSTYWTGLNTEAFF.

This rearrangement joins TRBV9 to TRBJ1-4, with D perhaps matching TRBD1 (6 bases). V gave up 4 bases and J gave up 4 bases, with 14 bases separating them. The germline V gene has CDR1 SGDLS and CDR2 YYNGEE. The length of the CDR3 is 15 residues. The CDR3 DNA reads as TGTGCCAGCAGCCTAGCGGGGGGGCTTAATGAAAAACTGTTTTTT. This gives the protein CASSLAGGLNEKLFF.

The chain links TRBV7-9 to TRBJ1-6, with D possibly TRBD1 on 6 matching bases. Germline CDR1 is SEHNR and CDR2 is FQNEAQ (reference sequence). The CDR3 is 14 amino acids. The V end lost 3 bases, the J end lost 5 bases, and 8 bases lay between the germline ends. In nucleotides, the CDR3 is TGTGCCAGCAGCTTTTCAGGGGATAATTCACCCCTCCACTTT. Its protein is CASSFSGDNSPLHF.

V usage is TRBV5-6 and J usage is TRBJ2-1; D gene unclear. Germline CDR1 is SGHDT and CDR2 is YYEEEE. The CDR3 totals 13 residues. V was pared by 7 bases and J by 6 bases, with 14 bases between. The CDR3 loop is CASEDTPSNEQFF. In DNA, the CDR3 is TGTGCCAGCGAGGATACCCCTAGCAATGAGCAGTTCTTC.

The chain couples TRBV20-1 to TRBJ2-3; the D gene is possibly TRBD2 (5 bases). Germline CDR1 and CDR2: DFQATT and SNEGSKA (reference sequence). The CDR3 spans 15 residues. Trimming took off 3 bases at V and 6 bases at J, with 19 bases between the two ends. The CDR3 loop is CSASFNGEARDTQYF. Written as DNA, the CDR3 is TGCAGTGCTAGTTTTAACGGGGAAGCGAGGGATACGCAGTATTTT.

The chain links TRBV9 to TRBJ1-2; TRBD1 matches 10 bases. This CDR3 has 14 residues. V shed 0 bases and J 9 bases; nucleotides not matched to a gene: 5. Germline lookup yields CDR1 SGDLS and CDR2 YYNGEE. The CDR3 is CASSVAGTGDCYTF. The CDR3 DNA follows: TGTGCCAGCAGCGTAGCTGGGACAGGGGATTGCTACACCTTC.

The genes are TRBV24-1 and TRBJ2-5, with D perhaps matching TRBD2 (6 bases). CDR1 and CDR2 from the germline V gene are KGHDR and SFDVKD. Trimming removed 4 bases at V and 5 bases at J, with 16 bases between. The CDR3 is 15 residues long. The CDR3 DNA reads TGTGCCACCAGTGACCCTGGGGTGGCGGGGGAGACCCAGTACTTC. Encoded protein: CATSDPGVAGETQYF.

The chain employs TRBV29-1 and TRBJ1-2, with D unresolved. The CDR3 is made up of 10 amino acids. Germline CDR1 is SQVTM and CDR2 is ANQGSEA. V lost 6 bases and J 7 bases, leaving 9 bases between the germline ends. Here the CDR3 reads CSVDISGYTF. DNA of the CDR3: TGCAGCGTAGACATCTCTGGCTACACCTTC.

The V and J genes are TRBV29-1 and TRBJ1-2; weak D call: TRBD1 (5 bases). The germline V gene encodes CDR1 SQVTM and CDR2 ANQGSEA. The V gene lost 1 base and the J gene lost 4 bases, with 22 bases spanning the gap. This CDR3 has 17 amino acids. The CDR3 sequence: CSVEVLGRDDDGYGYTF. The DNA of the CDR3 is TGCAGCGTTGAAGTGTTAGGCAGGGATGATGATGGCTATGGCTACACCTTC.

The chain recombines TRBV19 with TRBJ2-7; 7 bases are a match to TRBD2. With V trimmed by 3 bases and J by 2 bases, 7 bases remained unmatched. This CDR3 region has 15 residues. CDR1 and CDR2 from the germline V gene are LNHDA and SQIVND (reference sequence). The CDR3 DNA is TGTGCCAGTAGTATGCGTAGCGGGCGAACCTACGAGCAGTACTTC. Protein product: CASSMRSGRTYEQYF.

V is TRBV5-4 and J is TRBJ2-5, with 9 bases that match TRBD2. Germline CDR1 SGHNT, CDR2 YYREEE (reference sequence). V lost 6 bases and J lost 4; bases outside the gene matches: 13. The CDR3 contains 16 residues. CDR3 bases: TGTGCCAGCACCCGAGGGGGGGCTAGCGGGGTAGAGACCCAGTACTTC. Residues: CASTRGGASGVETQYF.

This chain links TRBV5-1 with TRBJ2-5; 7 positions agree with TRBD2. The CDR3 has 14 amino acids. Germline CDR1 and CDR2: SGHRS and YFSETQ. V gave up 4 bases and J gave up 2 bases; unmatched junction bases: 5. CDR3 coding DNA: TGCGCCAGCAGCCCATCAGCGGGACAAGAGACCCAGTACTTC. The encoded protein is CASSPSAGQETQYF.

This chain joins TRBV6-1 and TRBJ1-2; D ambiguous. Per the germline V gene, CDR1 is MNHNS and CDR2 is SASEGT. V dropped 1 base and J dropped 8 bases, with 11 bases sitting between them. The CDR3 has 13 amino acids. The CDR3 sequence: CASSEDDTWGYTF. The CDR3 DNA sequence: TGTGCCAGCAGTGAAGATGACACCTGGGGCTACACCTTC.

This clone was seen a single time. The V gene is TRBV19, the J gene TRBJ1-2, with D perhaps TRBD1 (6 bases). CDR1 and CDR2 from the germline V gene are LNHDA and SQIVND (reference sequence). This CDR3 region has 15 residues. V lost 3 bases to trimming and J lost 0 bases, with 11 bases between them. CDR3 in amino acids: CASSMKTGPNYGYTF. DNA for the CDR3: TGTGCCAGTAGTATGAAGACAGGCCCTAACTATGGCTACACCTTC.

V and J are TRBV19 and TRBJ2-2; no reliable D call. Germline V lookup: CDR1 LNHDA, CDR2 SQIVND (reference sequence). The CDR3 sequence is 12 residues long. The V end lost 4 bases, the J end lost 10 bases, and 10 bases lay between the germline ends. The chain's CDR3 is CASSTRGAELFF. CDR3 in DNA: TGTGCCAGTAGTACCCGTGGAGCGGAGCTGTTTTTT.

V and J are TRBV13 and TRBJ2-7, with 13 bases that match TRBD2. The germline CDR1 and CDR2 sequences are PRHDT and FYEKMQ (reference sequence). There are 17 residues in the CDR3. After removal of 1 base from V and 2 bases from J, the junction contained 5 bases not matched to a gene. The CDR3 DNA reads TGTGCCAGCAGCTTAGTTGGGACTAGCGGGGAGACCTACGAGCAGTACTTC. Amino acids: CASSLVGTSGETYEQYF.

The CDR3 DNA reads TGTGCCAGCAGCTTGCGGGCTAGCGGGGGGACAGATACGCAGTATTTT. It codes for CASSLRASGGTDTQYF. V usage is TRBV5-4 and J usage is TRBJ2-3; 11 positions match TRBD2. V was pared by 1 base and J by 3 bases, with 4 bases of the junction left unmatched. Germline V gene lookup returns CDR1 SGHNT and CDR2 YYREEE (reference sequence). The CDR3 is 16 amino acids.

The chain uses TRBV19 and TRBJ1-5; no clear D. The germline V gene has CDR1 LNHDA and CDR2 SQIVND (reference sequence). This CDR3 region has 17 residues. V lost 3 bases and J lost 0, with 15 bases in between. Here the CDR3 reads CASSMRRGPGSNQPQHF. CDR3 sequence (DNA): TGTGCCAGTAGTATGCGTAGAGGGCCGGGTAGCAATCAGCCCCAGCATTTT.

The V call is TRBV7-9, the J call TRBJ1-6; D is uncertain. The CDR3 extends over 16 amino acids. Germline V gives CDR1 SEHNR, CDR2 FQNEAQ (reference sequence). Trimming shortened V by 0 bases and J by 4 bases, and 10 bases separated the two germline ends. CDR3 region: CASSLAVTFYNSPLHF. CDR3 DNA: TGTGCCAGCAGCTTAGCGGTGACATTTTATAATTCACCCCTCCACTTT.

The chain carries TRBV5-4 and TRBJ1-3; 7 nucleotides match TRBD1. From germline, CDR1 is SGHNT and CDR2 YYREEE (reference sequence). This CDR3 is 13 amino acids long. J was trimmed by 7 bases and V by 1 base; bases with no gene match: 2. As DNA, the CDR3 is TGTGCCAGCAGCTTGCCAGGGGGGAACACCATATATTTT. Its protein is CASSLPGGNTIYF.

The chain has TRBV6-5 and TRBJ2-7, with TRBD1 matching 9 bases. The ends lost 2 bases at V and 4 bases at J; junction bases unmatched: 6. The CDR3 totals 15 residues. Germline V gene data show CDR1 as MNHEY and CDR2 as SVGAGI. The CDR3 sequence is CASSYRGQGTYEQYF. CDR3 coding DNA: TGTGCCAGCAGTTACCGGGGACAGGGCACGTACGAGCAGTACTTC.

The chain has TRBV9 and TRBJ1-6; possible D gene TRBD1, 5 bases. Trimming shortened V by 3 bases and J by 7 bases, and 17 bases separated the two germline ends. CDR3 size: 16 residues. Germline V gives CDR1 SGDLS, CDR2 YYNGEE. The CDR3 coding sequence is TGTGCCAGCAGCGCAAATCACTGGCAGGGAAATTCACCCCTCCACTTT. Residues: CASSANHWQGNSPLHF.

V usage is TRBV3-1 (or the pseudogene TRBV3-2) and J usage is TRBJ1-1; 9 nucleotides agree with TRBD1. V was pared by 3 bases and J by 0 bases, with 2 bases of the junction left unmatched. The CDR3 is 15 residues long. Germline V gene sequence: CDR1 LGHDT, CDR2 YNNKEL (reference sequence). CDR3 protein: CASSQGTGLNTEAFF. The CDR3 region has the DNA TGTGCCAGCAGCCAGGGGACAGGGCTGAACACTGAAGCTTTCTTT.

V is TRBV27 and J is TRBJ2-1, with a weak D call TRBD2 (5 bases). Deletions cut 5 bases from V and 2 bases from J, with 10 bases between. The CDR3 totals 14 residues. The germline V gene encodes CDR1 MNHEY and CDR2 SMNVEV (reference sequence). The CDR3 loop is CASSQTGTYNEQFF. DNA for the CDR3: TGTGCCAGCAGTCAAACCGGGACCTACAATGAGCAGTTCTTC.

The V gene is TRBV14, the J gene TRBJ2-7; 12 positions agree with TRBD2. Trimming at V came to 3 bases and at J to 3 bases, leaving 21 bases not matched to a gene. The CDR3 has 21 amino acids. Germline V gives CDR1 SGHDN, CDR2 FVKESK. The CDR3 DNA is TGTGCCAGCAGCCAGAGGCCCCCCCTAGCGGGGGGGCTCTCACGGATCTACGAGCAGTACTTC. Its protein product is CASSQRPPLAGGLSRIYEQYF.